The T cell receptor (beta chain) described here comes from a study of cytomegalovirus exposure and HLA in healthy donors. Background on the study: Previous work identified roughly 120 million unique TCR beta sequences from about 179 million T cells.

The CDR3 is made up of 17 amino acids. V lost 3 bases, J lost 3 bases, and 11 bases stayed unmatched. The germline gives CDR1 LNHDA, CDR2 SQIVND (reference sequence). Primers: 60 Vbeta forward and 13 Jbeta reverse. Method: immunoSEQ multiplex PCR; TCRdb's copy keeps in-frame clones and lacks some. The sample consists of 45,000 to 60,000 clones, 70% to 80% of them appearing once. Specimen: PBMCs. The TCR was taken from a man aged 25 to 40 in good health and CMV-seronegative. The rearrangement joins TRBV19 to TRBJ1-5; 7 bases fit TRBD1. CDR3: CASSIRGGGIINQPQHF. The CDR3 DNA follows: TGTGCCAGTAGTATCAGAGGGGGCGGAATTATCAATCAGCCCCAGCATTTT.